The T cell receptor beta chain under discussion was sequenced for a study of identical twins. Points from the study as a whole: Models came in too low on out-of-frame TCR alpha sharing in monozygotic twins.

Unique molecular identifiers were present on cDNA, and template switching added a universal primer site. TCRdb re-called the 5' RACE reads through MiXCR, storing one row per CDR3 protein. Of 500,000 to 700,000 distinct CDR3 sequences detected, about 7.1% appear once; the ten largest clones hold approximately 1.5%. Trimming took off 0 bases at V and 6 bases at J, with 12 bases between the two ends. The CDR3 totals 14 residues. Germline CDR1 reads ENHRY; CDR2 reads SYGVKD. A few counts support this clonotype. The target antigen is unknown. A further study also used this sample, focusing on yellow fever vaccine responses in identical twins.

The rearrangement joins TRBV10-3 to TRBJ2-7; D not resolved. The TCR was taken from a woman between 18 and 29 years old in good health. The material sequenced was PBMCs. CDR3 sequence reads: CAISESLLSGEQYV. For the CDR3, the DNA is TGTGCCATCAGTGAGTCACTCCTTTCAGGCGAGCAGTACGTC.